The rows below give T cell receptor beta chains drawn from one sample of a study of blood T cell repertoires in COVID-19. Data came from immunoSEQ multiplex PCR; TCRdb stores just in-frame clones and leaves some out. The table lists about 240,000 clones, roughly 86% of them singletons. The sample consisted of peripheral blood. The receptors here all came from a woman in her 30s who had recovered from COVID-19. Both conserved end residues are part of each CDR3. Where a row states a size, it is once, few, many or the class of an expanded clone; other rows omit it.

V,J,size,CDR3
TRBV2,TRBJ1-2,NA,CASRERQGWGYTF
TRBV5-1,TRBJ1-2,NA,CASSLQGAGDGYTF
TRBV9,TRBJ2-2,NA,CASSVTSGGTGELFF
TRBV18,TRBJ2-7,NA,CASSPAGREQYF
TRBV14,TRBJ2-1,NA,CASSQVLAGGYNEQFF
TRBV6-2/TRBV6-3,TRBJ1-5,NA,CASSSLEEVSQPQHF
TRBV19,TRBJ1-6,few,CASSTEPGNSPLHF
TRBV5-1,TRBJ2-7,NA,CASSFYSDRFSYEQYF
TRBV6-2/TRBV6-3,TRBJ2-3,NA,CASSYMSGGAGDTQYF
TRBV11-3,TRBJ1-5,NA,CASTPCAQIGNLGNQPQHF
TRBV13,TRBJ2-1,NA,CASSLPQGSVNEQFF
TRBV5-1,TRBJ1-2,once,CASSSTGGAGYGYTF
TRBV7-2,TRBJ2-3,once,CASSLAGFGESTDTQYF
TRBV9,TRBJ2-2,once,CASSYSGINTGELFF
TRBV5-1,TRBJ1-2,few,CASSLEPGYGYTF
TRBV4-3,TRBJ1-1,NA,CASRPGQGERFTEAFF
TRBV5-8,TRBJ1-1,NA,CASSLEWGGRGPEAFF
TRBV4-2,TRBJ2-5,NA,CASSLGGVETQYF
TRBV6-2/TRBV6-3,TRBJ1-1,NA,CASSPQWANTEAFF
TRBV19,TRBJ1-2,NA,CASSIGAGEGGYTF
TRBV2,TRBJ2-1,NA,CASSGTSGSYNEQFF
TRBV7-6,TRBJ2-6,NA,CASSPFGVLISGANVLTF
TRBV3-1/TRBV3-2,TRBJ1-5,NA,CASSLGQGFQPQHF
TRBV27,TRBJ1-5,NA,CASSLWDRGRQPQHF
TRBV27,TRBJ2-1,NA,CASSLTTGFNEQFF
TRBV12-5,TRBJ2-7,NA,CASGQGPGQGPYEQYF
TRBV5-1,TRBJ2-5,NA,CASSFNGQGVETQYF
TRBV11-2,TRBJ2-1,NA,CASSFSGDHSWEQFF
TRBV5-4,TRBJ1-2,NA,CASSLSREYGYTF
TRBV7-2,TRBJ2-1,NA,CASSSRQGPYNEQFF
TRBV5-1,TRBJ2-3,NA,CASSGTGTGDTQYF
TRBV2,TRBJ2-7,NA,CASSRDRGGEQYF
TRBV4-1,TRBJ2-5,NA,CASSPRSGDPETQYF
TRBV6-5,TRBJ1-2,NA,CASELRGSYYGYTF
TRBV5-6,TRBJ2-2,NA,CASSTEIRGTGELFF
TRBV13,TRBJ1-1,NA,CASSRGTASGAFF
TRBV11-2,TRBJ1-3,NA,CASSPAGNTIYF
TRBV9,TRBJ2-7,NA,CASSPRATDYEQYF
TRBV14,TRBJ1-1,NA,CASSVGQGMNTEAFF
TRBV6-2/TRBV6-3,TRBJ2-5,NA,CASSPGLAGLYQETQYF
TRBV19,TRBJ1-5,few,CASSILGTAGDQPQHF
TRBV29-1,TRBJ1-5,NA,CSVRDGGNQPQHF
TRBV10-3,TRBJ1-5,NA,CAIRAQGASNQPQHF
TRBV11-2,TRBJ1-3,few,CASSLPLGVSGNTIYF